The T cell receptor (beta chain) under discussion was sequenced for a study of shared clonotypes between healthy human individuals. Overall study results and limits: Some naive CD4 clonotypes, approximately 4.5%, turned up in common across a handful of donors.

This clone was counted only a few times. Its specificity is not known. Within the sample, other DNA sequences also encode this same CDR3. V was pared by 2 bases and J by 1 base, with 6 bases between. Germline V gene data show CDR1 as SGHTA and CDR2 as FQGTGA. This CDR3 spans 13 amino acids. The data were produced by immunoSEQ multiplex PCR, yet TCRdb's version contains in-frame clones alone and is incomplete. The table shows 2 million to 3 million clones, with approximately 94% occurring only once. The TCR was taken from a man aged 18 to 35 in good health. Some clones in this sample may be carry-over from other donors' samples. The chain combines TRBV7-3 with TRBJ2-7, with a weak D call TRBD1 (6 bases). The material sequenced was naive CD4+ T cells from PBMCs. As to subset: CD45RA+ positively selected. The CDR3 bases are TGTGCCAGCAGCTTAGACAGGTCCTACGAGCAGTACTTC. This encodes CASSLDRSYEQYF.